This T cell receptor beta chain was profiled in a study of identical twins. Study findings and constraints: For out-of-frame alpha sequences shared by twins, low generation probability was in excess.

On this clonotype: Its antigen is not identified.

Trimming took 2 bases from V and 0 from J, leaving 8 bases between them. CDR1 DFQATT and CDR2 SNEGSKA come from the germline V gene (reference sequence). This CDR3 comprises 14 residues. A template switching step contributed a universal primer site, while unique molecular identifiers were present in the cDNA. TCRdb recomputed calls from the 5' RACE reads with MiXCR, one row per CDR3 protein. Of 1.5 million to 2 million distinct CDR3 sequences listed, roughly a third are singletons. The receptor was derived from a newborn girl in good health. What was sequenced was cord blood. The genes are TRBV20-1 and TRBJ2-4; D is unclear. CDR3 in amino acids: CSARLTLAKNIQYF. The DNA of the CDR3 is TGCAGTGCTAGACTCACCCTAGCCAAAAACATTCAGTACTTC.